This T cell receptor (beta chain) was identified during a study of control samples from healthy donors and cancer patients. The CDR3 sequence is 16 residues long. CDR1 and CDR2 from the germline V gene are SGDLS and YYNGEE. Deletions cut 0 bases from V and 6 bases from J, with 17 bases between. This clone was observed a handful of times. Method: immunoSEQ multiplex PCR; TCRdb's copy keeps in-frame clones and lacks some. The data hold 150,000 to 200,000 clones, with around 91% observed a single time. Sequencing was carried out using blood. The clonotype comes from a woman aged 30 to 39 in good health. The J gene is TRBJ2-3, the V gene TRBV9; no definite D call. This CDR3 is CASSVGLQVVTDTQYF. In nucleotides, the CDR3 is TGTGCCAGCAGCGTAGGTTTGCAGGTGGTTACTGATACGCAGTATTTT.